These T cell receptor beta chains were read from a single sample in a study of beta chain features in type 1 diabetes. Assay: immunoSEQ multiplex PCR; the TCRdb copy retains only in-frame clones and omits some. The data show some 350,000 clones, roughly 14% seen once. Sequencing was carried out using naive CD4+ T cells from blood. The receptors originated from a young woman with type 1 diabetes. The CDR3 runs from the conserved cysteine through the conserved F or W. D genes are given only for firm matches. Size tells how often a clone was seen (once, few, many) or the class of an expanded clone, and some rows leave it out.

clone_size j_call d_call v_call cdr3_aa cdr3_nt
few TRBJ2-5 TRBD2 TRBV6-6 CASRTSDLETQYF TGTGCCAGCAGGACTAGCGATCTGGAGACCCAGTACTTC
NA TRBJ2-5 TRBD1 TRBV18 CASSPRGSIAETQYF TGTGCCAGCTCTCCCAGGGGGAGCATCGCGGAGACCCAGTACTTC
NA TRBJ2-3 TRBD2 TRBV7-2 CASSVAGTSGRRGTQYF TGTGCCAGCAGTGTAGCCGGGACTAGCGGGAGAAGGGGTACGCAGTATTTT
NA TRBJ2-1 NA TRBV28 CASSVPHNNEQFF TGTGCCAGCAGTGTGCCGCACAACAATGAGCAGTTCTTC
few TRBJ2-4 TRBD1 TRBV19 CASTGDRTIQYF TGTGCCAGTACCGGGGACAGGACAATTCAGTACTTC
few TRBJ2-7 TRBD2 TRBV7-3 CASSLGTSGSYEQYF TGTGCCAGCAGCTTGGGGACTAGCGGGAGTTACGAGCAGTACTTC
NA TRBJ2-2 TRBD2 TRBV7-2 CASSRLAGTGELFF TGTGCCAGCAGCCGACTAGCGGGAACCGGGGAGCTGTTTTTT
NA TRBJ1-4 TRBD1 TRBV5-4 CASSPRDRRGKLFF TGTGCCAGCAGCCCGAGGGACAGACGGGGGAAACTGTTTTTT
few TRBJ2-5 NA TRBV7-2 CASSGAGETQYF TGTGCCAGCAGCGGAGCGGGAGAGACCCAGTACTTC
NA TRBJ2-7 TRBD1 TRBV9 CASSARTGVTSYEQYF TGTGCCAGCAGCGCCCGGACAGGGGTGACCTCCTACGAGCAGTACTTC
few TRBJ2-3 TRBD1 TRBV4-1 CASSQEGGRGTDTQYF TGCGCCAGCAGCCAAGAAGGGGGCAGGGGGACAGATACGCAGTATTTT
few TRBJ2-5 TRBD1 TRBV7-9 CASSLSGTAEETQYF TGTGCCAGCAGCTTATCCGGGACAGCAGAAGAGACCCAGTACTTC
NA TRBJ2-2 NA TRBV27 CASSISGTSYTGELFF TGTGCCAGCAGTATTTCCGGGACAAGCTACACCGGGGAGCTGTTTTTT
few TRBJ1-4 NA TRBV5-4 CASSPGPVTGNEKLFF TGTGCCAGCAGCCCCGGCCCGGTCACGGGTAATGAAAAACTGTTTTTT
few TRBJ2-7 TRBD2 TRBV6-5 CASSYSTSGREQYF TGTGCCAGCAGTTACTCGACTAGCGGGCGCGAGCAGTACTTC
once TRBJ1-1 NA TRBV5-4 CASSLEGRNTEAFF TGTGCCAGCAGCTTGGAAGGGAGGAACACTGAAGCTTTCTTT
NA TRBJ2-7 TRBD1 TRBV30 CAWSVLSATITGGEQYF TGTGCCTGGAGTGTCCTTTCCGCCACAATAACAGGGGGCGAGCAGTACTTC
NA TRBJ1-1 NA TRBV29-1 CSALGGQKAFF TGCAGCGCCCTCGGGGGGCAGAAAGCTTTCTTT
NA TRBJ2-2 NA TRBV2 CASSPQGVRTGELFF TGTGCCAGCAGTCCACAGGGCGTGCGGACCGGGGAGCTGTTTTTT
NA TRBJ2-5 NA TRBV5-1 CASSPQGQETQYF TGCGCCAGCAGCCCCCAGGGACAAGAGACCCAGTACTTC
few TRBJ2-1 TRBD2 TRBV4-3 CASSQGGSWNEQFF TGCGCCAGCAGCCAAGGCGGGAGTTGGAATGAGCAGTTCTTC
NA TRBJ1-1 NA TRBV28 CASSAEVEAFF TGTGCCAGCAGTGCTGAGGTTGAAGCTTTCTTT
NA TRBJ2-5 NA TRBV7-6 CASSLGTQTQYF TGTGCCAGCAGCTTAGGTACACAGACCCAGTACTTC